This passage covers 7 T cell receptor beta chains from one sample sequenced in a study of blood T cell repertoires in COVID-19. Here immunoSEQ multiplex PCR was the method, and the copy in TCRdb shows in-frame clones only, minus some. The data hold 150,000 to 200,000 clones, with around 87% observed a single time. Sequencing used PBMCs or T cells enriched from blood (not recorded which). These receptors all stem from a woman aged 30 to 39 who had recovered from COVID-19.

The chain links TRBV9 to TRBJ1-1, with D possibly TRBD1 on 6 matching bases. In germline, CDR1 is SGDLS, CDR2 YYNGEE. V gave up 0 bases and J gave up 4 bases, with 13 bases separating them. The CDR3 is made up of 15 amino acids. The CDR3 loop is CASSVVRGGGTEAFF. DNA of the CDR3: TGTGCCAGCAGCGTAGTCAGGGGCGGGGGCACTGAAGCTTTCTTT.

The table lists this clone with a count of one. This CDR3 is CASSLAIETGGYGYTF. The CDR3 nucleotides read TGTGCCAGCAGCTTAGCAATCGAGACAGGGGGGTATGGCTACACCTTC. The chain combines TRBV7-8 with TRBJ1-2; TRBD1 matches 9 bases. CDR3 length: 16 residues. The V and J ends lost 0 bases and 5 bases, in that order; junction bases with no gene match: 7. Looked up from germline, CDR1 is SGHVS and CDR2 is FQNEAQ.

V and J are TRBV4-2 and TRBJ2-1, with 9 nucleotides matching TRBD2. Germline V gives CDR1 LGHNA, CDR2 YNFKEQ. The CDR3 runs to 13 residues. The J segment lost 9 bases and the V segment lost 4 bases, leaving 4 bases of the junction unmatched. CDR3 DNA sequence: TGTGCCAGCAGCCGATCGACTAGCGGTGAGCAGTTCTTC. Translating it yields CASSRSTSGEQFF.

This clone was detected only a few times. J is TRBJ2-5 and V is TRBV27, with 9 bases lining up with TRBD2. CDR3 length equals 16 residues. Looked up from germline, CDR1 is MNHEY and CDR2 is SMNVEV (reference sequence). V was clipped by 1 base and J by 5 bases; unmatched bases: 8. The CDR3, as DNA: TGTGCCAGCAGTTTATACGCGGGAGGGCCCGAGGAGACCCAGTACTTC. This sequence encodes CASSLYAGGPEETQYF.

The chain has TRBV4-3 and TRBJ1-2; D unclear. The CDR3 contains 14 residues. V was trimmed by 0 bases and J by 2 bases, leaving 7 bases between them. Germline assignment: CDR1 LGHNA and CDR2 YSLEER. In DNA, the CDR3 is TGCGCCAGCAGCCAAGATATCGAGAACTATGGCTACACCTTC. As protein: CASSQDIENYGYTF.

Of note for this clone: The sample has other DNA sequences that encode this CDR3 too. The chain recombines TRBV18 with TRBJ1-1; TRBD1 aligns across 7 bases. Germline CDR1 and CDR2: KGHSH and LQKENI. This CDR3 has 14 residues. Trimming took 2 bases from V and 1 from J; bases not matched to a gene: 1. The DNA of the CDR3 is TGTGCCAGCTCACCAGGACAGGCGAACACTGAAGCTTTCTTT. Amino acids: CASSPGQANTEAFF.

The chain carries TRBV5-1 and TRBJ2-7, with D perhaps matching TRBD2 (6 bases). The germline gives CDR1 SGHRS, CDR2 YFSETQ. The CDR3 contains 17 residues. Trimming pared 4 bases from V and 1 base from J, leaving 21 bases between. CDR3: CASSDPGRAGSSYEQYF. DNA for the CDR3: TGCGCCAGCAGCGATCCGGGTCGGGCGGGAAGTTCCTACGAGCAGTACTTC.